Listed below are T cell receptor beta chains from one sample, sequenced in a study of metastatic and nonmetastatic thyroid tumors. TCRdb reanalyzed the PCR reads with MiXCR. The data hold about 14,000 clones, with under 25% observed a single time. The sample taken for sequencing was blood. These TCRs come from a female donor with papillary thyroid cancer or a benign thyroid nodule (not recorded which). Some clones in this sample may be carry-over from other donors' samples. Each CDR3 is given with its conserved first and last residue. The D gene is left open where the match is weak. The size field is filled for only some rows; it gives once, few, many or a size class.

d_call,clone_size,j_call,v_call,cdr3_aa,cdr3_nt
TRBD1,many,TRBJ2-7,TRBV18,CASSRTGKAYEQYF,TGTGCCAGCTCACGGACAGGGAAAGCCTACGAGCAGTACTTC
-,many,TRBJ2-3,TRBV5-1,CASSLGYRSTDTQYF,TGCGCCAGCAGCTTGGGGTACAGGTCTACAGATACGCAGTATTTT
-,many,TRBJ2-5,TRBV27,CASSPWIGMLETQYF,TGTGCCAGCAGTCCGTGGATAGGGATGCTAGAGACCCAGTACTTC
-,-,TRBJ2-7,TRBV3-1,CASSQARGEQYF,TGTGCCAGCAGCCAAGCACGAGGGGAGCAGTACTTC
-,many,TRBJ2-1,TRBV2,CANTSRLDDEQFF,TGTGCCAACACGAGCCGACTGGACGATGAGCAGTTCTTC
-,medium-sized,TRBJ2-1,TRBV7-3,CASSLSPGGADEQFF,TGTGCCAGCAGCTTATCACCTGGGGGCGCGGATGAGCAGTTCTTC
TRBD2,medium-sized,TRBJ2-2,TRBV6-1,CASSVGLAEHTGELFF,TGTGCCAGCAGTGTGGGACTAGCGGAGCACACCGGGGAGCTGTTTTTT
-,medium-sized,TRBJ2-1,TRBV7-9,CASSLTKRADEQFF,TGTGCCAGCAGCTTAACCAAAAGAGCCGATGAGCAGTTCTTC
TRBD2,-,TRBJ2-7,TRBV12-3/TRBV12-4,CASSLGTSGSYEQYF,TGTGCCAGCAGCCTAGGGACTAGCGGCTCCTACGAGCAGTACTTC
TRBD1,-,TRBJ2-7,TRBV2,CASTKYRGRAEQYF,TGTGCCAGCACCAAATACAGGGGGCGGGCAGAGCAGTACTTC
TRBD2,-,TRBJ2-7,TRBV5-6,CASSTLAGGPYEQYF,TGTGCCAGCAGCACACTAGCGGGGGGGCCCTACGAGCAGTACTTC
TRBD2,many,TRBJ2-1,TRBV18,CASSPVGGDNEQFF,TGTGCCAGCTCACCAGTGGGAGGGGACAATGAGCAGTTCTTC
-,once,TRBJ2-6,TRBV20-1,CSADRDATNVMTF,TGCAGTGCTGATAGAGATGCGACCAACGTCATGACTTTC
-,-,TRBJ1-5,TRBV6-1,CASSRLWLPPQHF,TGTGCCAGCAGCAGACTTTGGCTTCCGCCCCAGCATTTT
-,many,TRBJ2-3,TRBV4-1,CASSQDGSHIISSTDTQYF,TGCGCCAGCAGCCAAGATGGCAGTCATATAATTTCTAGCACAGATACGCAGTATTTT
-,medium-sized,TRBJ1-2,TRBV28,CASGKVNYGYTF,TGTGCCAGCGGTAAGGTAAACTATGGCTACACCTTC
-,many,TRBJ2-7,TRBV4-2,CASSVAGTSSTEQYF,TGTGCCAGCAGCGTTGCAGGGACTTCTTCGACCGAGCAGTACTTC
-,medium-sized,TRBJ1-2,TRBV28,CASSRGGATVNYGYTF,TGTGCCAGCAGCCGCGGGGGGGCGACAGTTAACTATGGCTACACCTTC
-,many,TRBJ2-6,TRBV27,CASSLLGRLPISGANVLTF,TGTGCCAGCAGTTTATTGGGCCGTCTTCCGATCTCTGGGGCCAACGTCCTGACTTTC
-,many,TRBJ2-5,TRBV5-1,CASSFEETQYF,TGCGCCAGCAGCTTTGAAGAGACCCAGTACTTC
TRBD2,medium-sized,TRBJ2-7,TRBV27,CASRGRSGSNAEQYF,TGTGCCAGCAGGGGTCGTAGCGGGAGTAATGCCGAGCAGTACTTC
TRBD2,-,TRBJ2-1,TRBV2,CASSETSGRSNEQFF,TGTGCCAGCAGTGAAACTAGCGGGAGGTCCAATGAGCAGTTCTTC
TRBD2,many,TRBJ2-3,TRBV7-9,CATGGGSTSTDTQYF,TGTGCTACCGGCGGCGGGAGCACTAGCACAGATACGCAGTATTTT
TRBD2,medium-sized,TRBJ2-2,TRBV7-2,CASTKAGGPNTGELFF,TGTGCCAGCACCAAAGCGGGAGGGCCGAACACCGGGGAGCTGTTTTTT
TRBD2,many,TRBJ2-3,TRBV20-1,CSARASSGSTDTQYF,TGCAGTGCTAGAGCCTCTAGCGGGAGCACAGATACGCAGTATTTT
-,many,TRBJ2-5,TRBV11-2,CASSLDFDTGETQYF,TGTGCCAGCAGCTTAGATTTCGACACGGGAGAGACCCAGTACTTC
TRBD2,many,TRBJ2-3,TRBV7-2,CATGRGGDRLDTQYF,TGTGCCACCGGGAGGGGAGGGGATCGGTTGGATACGCAGTATTTT
-,medium-sized,TRBJ2-7,TRBV12-3/TRBV12-4,CASSLHAGQKGHEQYF,TGTGCCAGCAGTCTCCATGCCGGACAGAAAGGCCACGAGCAGTACTTC
-,many,TRBJ2-1,TRBV20-1,CSVFLGRDYNEQFF,TGCAGTGTTTTTCTGGGGCGGGATTACAATGAGCAGTTCTTC
TRBD2,few,TRBJ2-5,TRBV3-1,CASSGGLAGQETQYF,TGTGCCAGCAGCGGAGGACTAGCGGGGCAAGAGACCCAGTACTTC
-,-,TRBJ1-1,TRBV5-1,CASSLATLNTEAFF,TGCGCCAGCAGCTTGGCAACTCTAAACACTGAAGCTTTCTTT
-,medium-sized,TRBJ2-3,TRBV3-1,CASSQVVPTDTQYF,TGTGCCAGCAGCCAAGTGGTACCCACAGATACGCAGTATTTT
-,many,TRBJ2-2,TRBV4-3,CASRTVLDTGELFF,TGCGCCAGCAGGACAGTCCTAGACACCGGGGAGCTGTTTTTT
-,medium-sized,TRBJ2-7,TRBV6-1,CASSSTSIQQYF,TGTGCCAGCAGTTCCACCTCTATTCAGCAGTACTTC
-,-,TRBJ2-2,TRBV6-1,CATSQRGWHTGELFF,TGTGCCACAAGCCAGCGTGGGTGGCACACCGGGGAGCTGTTTTTT
-,many,TRBJ1-2,TRBV4-1,CASSEVVRDNDNYGYTF,TGCGCCAGCAGCGAAGTCGTCAGGGATAATGATAACTATGGCTACACCTTC
TRBD2,many,TRBJ2-7,TRBV3-1,CTSSQDLTSGSHEQYF,TGTACCAGCAGCCAAGATCTAACTAGCGGGAGCCACGAGCAGTACTTC
TRBD1,medium-sized,TRBJ2-2,TRBV6-6,CASSYGNRGGGELFF,TGTGCCAGCAGTTACGGAAACAGGGGCGGCGGGGAGCTGTTTTTT
-,medium-sized,TRBJ1-1,TRBV5-1,CASSLIGVGTEAFF,TGCGCCAGCAGCTTGATTGGGGTTGGTACTGAAGCTTTCTTT
TRBD2,many,TRBJ2-5,TRBV11-1,CASSLGRLAGRGAETQYF,TGTGCCAGCAGCTTAGGAAGGCTAGCGGGCCGAGGGGCAGAGACCCAGTACTTC
-,medium-sized,TRBJ2-3,TRBV19,CASSKTGRAPDTQYF,TGTGCCAGTAGTAAGACGGGCAGGGCGCCAGATACGCAGTATTTT
-,-,TRBJ1-1,TRBV27,CASGVHWVTEAFF,TGTGCCAGCGGGGTACACTGGGTCACTGAAGCTTTCTTT
-,-,TRBJ2-5,TRBV12-3/TRBV12-4,CASSLALEGTETQYF,TGTGCCAGCAGTTTAGCGCTCGAGGGGACAGAGACCCAGTACTTC
-,many,TRBJ2-3,TRBV15,CATAHPPADTQYF,TGTGCCACCGCGCACCCACCGGCAGATACGCAGTATTTT
-,-,TRBJ2-1,TRBV30,CDWSRSRKLGNVQFF,TGTGACTGGAGTCGTAGCCGGAAGTTGGGGAATGTGCAGTTCTTC